Each of the 5 T cell receptor beta chains below was sequenced from the same sample in a study of prognosis after radiotherapy for stage I lung cancer. Researchers used two-round multiplex PCR to amplify TCR beta CDR3 starting from genomic DNA. Round one of PCR was performed, and it used primers specific to each TRBV and TRBJ gene. MiXCR, applied by TCRdb to the multiplex PCR reads, yields one record per CDR3 protein. This sample has 13,000 to 15,000 distinct CDR3 sequences, with roughly a third found just once. The sample was PBMCs, taken before or after stereotactic body radiation therapy (not recorded which). The receptors originated from a donor over 45 with non-small cell lung cancer.

This clonotype has at least ten counts. The J gene is TRBJ2-2, the V gene TRBV14; 9 bases fit TRBD2. Germline CDR1 and CDR2: SGHDN and FVKESK. CDR3 length: 15 amino acids. V shed 1 base, J shed 4 bases, and the junction held 1 base outside the gene matches. The CDR3 bases are TGTGCCAGCAGCCAAGCGCGGGGGGGCACCGGGGAGCTGTTTTTT. It specifies CASSQARGGTGELFF.

Points on this clonotype: Only one base separates this from a far larger clonotype, so it likely reflects a read error. The CDR3 DNA reads as TGTGCCAGCAGTGACAACAGGGTGCCGCCAGCTTTCTTT. Translated: CASSDNRVPPAFF. The V gene is TRBV6-4, the J gene TRBJ1-1, with D maybe TRBD1 (6 bases). Germline assignment: CDR1 MRHNA and CDR2 SNTAGT. The CDR3 runs to 13 residues. Trimming stripped 2 bases from V and 10 bases from J, with 14 bases between.

This clonotype showed up many times. J is TRBJ2-5 and V is TRBV20-1, with D unclear. Per germline, CDR1 DFQATT and CDR2 SNEGSKA (reference sequence). This CDR3 spans 12 amino acids. The V and J ends lost 1 base and 5 bases respectively, with 8 bases between them. CDR3 sequence (DNA): TGCAGTGCTAGAGCGGCCCGGGAGACCCAGTACTTC. Protein product: CSARAARETQYF.

CDR3 protein: CASSLRRGQGNVGYTF. DNA of the CDR3: TGTGCCAGCAGCTTACGACGGGGACAGGGAAATGTTGGCTACACCTTC. V gene TRBV11-3 combines with J gene TRBJ1-2, with TRBD1 matching 9 bases. Germline V CDR1 and CDR2: SGHNT, YENEEA. The CDR3 runs 16 residues. V lost 2 bases and J lost 7; bases outside the gene matches: 11.

This clonotype is medium-sized in the sample. The V gene is TRBV5-8, the J gene TRBJ1-4, with D unresolved. Germline CDR1 SGHTS, CDR2 YDEGEE. The CDR3 consists of 16 residues. Trimming pared 0 bases from V and 8 bases from J, leaving 17 bases between. The CDR3 loop is CASSLERTPGGEKLFF. The DNA of the CDR3 is TGTGCCAGCAGCTTGGAACGGACCCCGGGCGGGGAAAAACTGTTTTTT.